The 19 T cell receptor beta chains presented below share a single source sample, sequenced in a study of cytomegalovirus exposure and HLA in healthy donors. PCR employed 60 Vbeta and 13 Jbeta primers. TCRdb's copy holds only in-frame clones and misses some; the assay was immunoSEQ multiplex PCR. The table lists 210,000 or so clones, about 83% of them singletons. The sequenced material came from PBMCs. Source of these receptors: a woman aged 50 to 65 in good health and CMV-seropositive.

The CDR3 protein is CASSPQGAGTGELFF. CDR3 DNA: TGTGCCAGCAGCCCACAGGGGGCCGGCACCGGGGAGCTGTTTTTT. The V and J genes are TRBV7-2 and TRBJ2-2; 9 bases fit TRBD1. CDR3 length: 15 amino acids. The germline gives CDR1 SGHTA, CDR2 FQGNSA. Trimming removed 5 bases from V and 4 bases from J; junction bases left unmatched: 5.

The chain carries TRBV2 and TRBJ2-3; TRBD2 aligns across 10 bases. In germline, CDR1 is SNHLY, CDR2 FYNNEI. Trimming took 9 bases from V and 0 from J; bases not matched to a gene: 3. This CDR3 is built from 14 residues. In DNA, the CDR3 is TGTGCCAGTGGAGCGGGGGGGAGCACAGATACGCAGTATTTT. Translation gives CASGAGGSTDTQYF.

The chain joins TRBV18 to TRBJ2-5, with 7 bases matching TRBD1. This CDR3 region has 18 residues. Germline V gene sequence: CDR1 KGHSH, CDR2 LQKENI. V trimming: 1 base; J trimming: 5 bases; junction bases outside the gene matches: 16. CDR3 protein: CASSPLANSRGRRETQYF. CDR3 DNA sequence: TGTGCCAGCTCACCACTAGCAAATTCGAGGGGGCGACGGGAGACCCAGTACTTC.

The chain is built from TRBV6-5 and TRBJ2-5, with a weak D call TRBD1 (6 bases). V was cut by 5 bases and J by 5 bases, with 15 bases left in between. The CDR3 runs 14 residues. Germline V lookup: CDR1 MNHEY, CDR2 SVGAGI. The CDR3 loop is CASSRGTSVETQYF. For the CDR3, the DNA is TGTGCCAGCAGTCGAGGGACATCCGTCGAGACCCAGTACTTC.

The rearrangement uses TRBV5-1 and TRBJ2-5; the D gene is possibly TRBD2 (5 bases). The germline V gene encodes CDR1 SGHRS and CDR2 YFSETQ. The CDR3 consists of 14 residues. Trimming cost V 3 bases and J 1 base, with 10 bases left between them. The CDR3 reads CASSSGRGQETQYF. As DNA, the CDR3 is TGCGCCAGCAGCTCGGGTCGGGGCCAAGAGACCCAGTACTTC.

This clone was picked up one time. J is TRBJ2-5 and V is TRBV7-9, with 7 bases aligning to TRBD1. CDR1 and CDR2 (germline): SEHNR, FQNEAQ (reference sequence). Trimming at V came to 4 bases and at J to 5 bases, leaving 7 bases not matched to a gene. This CDR3 has 14 amino acids. CDR3 in amino acids: CASSSDRLRETQYF. For the CDR3, the DNA is TGTGCCAGCAGCTCGGACAGGCTCAGGGAGACCCAGTACTTC.

CDR3 in amino acids: CASTRGRSGELFF. Written as DNA, the CDR3 is TGTGCCAGCACCCGCGGAAGGTCCGGGGAGCTGTTTTTT. The V gene is TRBV7-2, the J gene TRBJ2-2; no clear D gene. CDR1 and CDR2 from the germline V gene are SGHTA and FQGNSA. This CDR3 is built from 13 residues. V dropped 7 bases and J dropped 6 bases, with 12 bases sitting between them.

The rearrangement uses TRBV9 and TRBJ2-3; 7 nucleotides align to TRBD2. The germline V gene has CDR1 SGDLS and CDR2 YYNGEE. This CDR3 region has 17 residues. Trimming removed 0 bases from V and 1 base from J; junction bases left unmatched: 8. The CDR3 loop reads CASSVATGGPRTDTQYF. Written as DNA, the CDR3 is TGTGCCAGCAGCGTAGCTACGGGGGGTCCTCGCACAGATACGCAGTATTTT.

The chain has TRBV18 and TRBJ1-3; D not resolved. V lost 4 bases, J lost 0 bases, and 13 bases lay in between. Germline CDR1 KGHSH, CDR2 LQKENI. This CDR3 is 16 amino acids long. The chain's CDR3 is CASSLAMPSSGNTIYF. The CDR3 bases are TGTGCCAGCTCACTTGCGATGCCGAGCTCTGGAAACACCATATATTTT.

This rearrangement joins TRBV7-8 to TRBJ1-2; a possible D gene is TRBD1 (6 bases). Trimming took 2 bases from V and 8 from J, leaving 18 bases between them. This CDR3 region has 15 residues. Germline values: CDR1 SGHVS, CDR2 FQNEAQ. The CDR3 spells CASSLLVGGAWGYTF. The CDR3 nucleotides are TGTGCCAGCAGCTTATTGGTTGGGGGCGCATGGGGCTACACCTTC.

The rearrangement joins TRBV19 to TRBJ1-5, with D unresolved. This CDR3 region has 13 residues. V was cut by 7 bases and J by 2 bases, with 9 bases left in between. Germline V gene sequence: CDR1 LNHDA, CDR2 SQIVND (reference sequence). CDR3 nucleotide sequence: TGTGCCAGTACTAATACGGGCAATCAGCCCCAGCATTTT. Translated: CASTNTGNQPQHF. Variable domain in full (rest from reference TRBV19 and TRBJ1-5): DGGITQSPKYLFRKEGQNVTLSCEQNLNHDAMYWYRQDPGQGLRLIYYSQIVNDFQKGDIAEGYSVSREKKESFPLTVTSAQKNPTAFYLCASTNTGNQPQHFGDGTRLSIL.

The V and J genes are TRBV18 and TRBJ1-3; D not certain. Trimming left V 0 bases short and J 2 bases short, with 8 bases between. CDR1 is KGHSH, CDR2 LQKENI, per germline. This CDR3 has 15 residues. This CDR3 reads CASSPPRVAGNTIYF. Here the CDR3 DNA reads TGTGCCAGCTCACCACCCCGCGTCGCTGGAAACACCATATATTTT.

The gene calls are TRBV4-1 and TRBJ1-1, with 9 positions matching TRBD1. CDR1 is MGHRA, CDR2 YSYEKL, per germline. This CDR3 spans 14 amino acids. J gave up 5 bases and V 4 bases, and 5 bases lay outside the gene matches. CDR3 loop: CASSLRDRETEAFF. The CDR3 DNA is TGCGCCAGCAGCCTCCGGGACAGGGAAACTGAAGCTTTCTTT.

This chain links TRBV2 with TRBJ2-7; no definite D call. CDR1 and CDR2 from the germline V gene are SNHLY and FYNNEI. The germline V and J ends were trimmed by 8 bases and 0 bases, with 8 bases remaining between them. This CDR3 region has 12 residues. Here the CDR3 DNA reads TGTGCCAGCTCGCTGAGCTCCTACGAGCAGTACTTC. Amino acid sequence: CASSLSSYEQYF.

This clone has only a few counts. The chain links TRBV30 to TRBJ1-1; the D gene is possibly TRBD1 (5 bases). Germline-derived CDR1 and CDR2 are GTSNPN and SVGIG (reference sequence). This CDR3 has 13 amino acids. Trimming took off 2 bases at V and 4 bases at J, with 11 bases between the two ends. The CDR3 is CAWSNRPTTEAFF. The DNA for the CDR3 is TGTGCCTGGAGTAACAGGCCCACCACTGAAGCTTTCTTT.

This clone is a singleton in its sample. CDR3 in amino acids: CASSWVLVGQGIGETQYF. The CDR3 nucleotides are TGTGCCAGTAGTTGGGTACTCGTGGGGCAGGGGATTGGAGAGACCCAGTACTTC. This chain joins TRBV19 and TRBJ2-5; D might be TRBD1 (6 bases). The CDR3 contains 18 residues. Germline CDR1 and CDR2: LNHDA and SQIVND (reference sequence). V was clipped by 5 bases and J by 4 bases, with 26 bases between them.

This clone was picked up one time. This rearrangement joins TRBV6-1 to TRBJ2-3, with 9 bases identical to TRBD2. This CDR3 is built from 16 residues. From germline, CDR1 is MNHNS and CDR2 SASEGT. Trimming at V came to 4 bases and at J to 5 bases, leaving 10 bases not matched to a gene. The CDR3 here is CASSVYSGGGQDTQYF. The CDR3 nucleotides are TGTGCCAGCAGTGTTTATAGCGGGGGAGGCCAAGATACGCAGTATTTT.

The chain joins TRBV6-6 to TRBJ2-3, with D perhaps TRBD2 (7 bases). The CDR3 spans 16 residues. Trimming cost V 6 bases and J 6 bases, with 22 bases left between them. CDR1 is MNHNY and CDR2 is SVGAGI in the germline V gene (reference sequence). CDR3 protein: CASSPDGGAFVDTQYF. The DNA of the CDR3 is TGTGCCAGCAGCCCTGATGGGGGGGCATTTGTCGATACGCAGTATTTT.

The chain uses TRBV15 and TRBJ2-1, with TRBD2 matching over 11 bases. The CDR3 is made up of 17 amino acids. Trimming removed 5 bases from V and 8 bases from J; junction bases left unmatched: 14. Germline CDR1 reads LNHNV; CDR2 reads YYDKDF (reference sequence). This chain's CDR3 is CATSQHMIAGGIDEQFF. Here the CDR3 DNA reads TGTGCCACCAGCCAACATATGATAGCGGGGGGGATCGATGAGCAGTTCTTC.